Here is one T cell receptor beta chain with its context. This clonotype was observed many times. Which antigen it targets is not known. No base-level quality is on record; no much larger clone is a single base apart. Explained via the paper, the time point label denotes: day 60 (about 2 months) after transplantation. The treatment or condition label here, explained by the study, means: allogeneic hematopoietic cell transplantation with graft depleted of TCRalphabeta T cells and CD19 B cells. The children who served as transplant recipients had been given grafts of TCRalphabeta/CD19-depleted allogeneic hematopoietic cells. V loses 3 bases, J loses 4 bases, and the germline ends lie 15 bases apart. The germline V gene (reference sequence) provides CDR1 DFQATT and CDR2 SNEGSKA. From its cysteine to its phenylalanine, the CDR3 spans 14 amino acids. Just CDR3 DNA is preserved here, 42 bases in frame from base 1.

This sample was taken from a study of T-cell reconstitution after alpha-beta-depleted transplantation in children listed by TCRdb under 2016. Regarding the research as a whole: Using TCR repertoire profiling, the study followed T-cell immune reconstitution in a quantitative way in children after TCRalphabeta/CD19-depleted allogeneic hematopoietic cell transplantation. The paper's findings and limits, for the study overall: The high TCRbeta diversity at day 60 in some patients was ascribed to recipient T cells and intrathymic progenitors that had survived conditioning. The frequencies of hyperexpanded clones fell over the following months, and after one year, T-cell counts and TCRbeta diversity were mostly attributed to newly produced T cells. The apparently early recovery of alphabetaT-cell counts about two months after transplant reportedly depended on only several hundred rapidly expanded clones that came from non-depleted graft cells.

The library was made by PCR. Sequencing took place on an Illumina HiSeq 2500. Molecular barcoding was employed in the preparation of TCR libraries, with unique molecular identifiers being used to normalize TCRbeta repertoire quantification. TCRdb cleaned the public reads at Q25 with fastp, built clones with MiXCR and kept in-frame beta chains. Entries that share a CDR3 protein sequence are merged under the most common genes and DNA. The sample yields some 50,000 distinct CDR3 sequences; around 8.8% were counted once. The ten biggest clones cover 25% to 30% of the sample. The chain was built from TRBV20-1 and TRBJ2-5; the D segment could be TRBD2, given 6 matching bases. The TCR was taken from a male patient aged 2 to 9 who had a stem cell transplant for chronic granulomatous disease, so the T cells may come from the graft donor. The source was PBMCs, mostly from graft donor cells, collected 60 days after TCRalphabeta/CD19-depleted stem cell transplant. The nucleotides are TGCAGTGCTAGTCTGGAGGGCCTGGTAGAGACCCAGTACTTC. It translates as CSASLEGLVETQYF.